This T cell receptor beta chain was documented in a study of regulatory T cells in long-lasting Graves disease. Study overall: In persistent Graves' disease, antithyroid drugs had been taken for over 5 years and TSH receptor antibodies stayed positive. Notes on the study in general: Persistent patients shared thousands of public clonotypes among themselves. Newly diagnosed patients shared fewer, at 900 to 1,000.

Germline V gene lookup returns CDR1 SQVTM and CDR2 ANQGSEA. CDR3 size: 14 residues. The V end was cut by 3 bases, the J end by 4 bases, with 15 bases between. This clonotype was observed once. What it recognizes is unknown. Construction of the TCR beta libraries employed iRepertoire HTBI primers in conjunction with Arm-PCR of CDR3 regions. In the authors' methods: Identified segments across samples numbered approximately 60 TRBV and roughly 15 TRBJ. TCRdb re-analysed the multiplex PCR reads in MiXCR, keeping a single row per CDR3 protein. TCRdb assigned the V and J calls; the authors' analysis was not used. Of 250,000 to 300,000 distinct CDR3 sequences detected, roughly 21% appear once; the ten largest clones hold 56%. Time point in this sample: persistent/refractory GD, antithyroid drugs over 5 years with positive TRAb. PBMC RNA was the source of the TCR library. Criteria from the American Thyroid Association guidelines were applied to diagnose Graves' disease.

The chain has TRBV29-1 and TRBJ2-5, with D perhaps TRBD1 (6 bases). This specimen consisted of peripheral blood mononuclear cells (PBMCs), obtained when the disease was refractory, from a patient treated with antithyroid drugs. The clonotype comes from a female donor with Graves disease. Written as DNA, the CDR3 is TGCAGCGTTGAGGAACAGGGCAGGCGAGAGACCCAGTACTTC. Translation: CSVEEQGRRETQYF. Full variable domain (remainder filled in from reference TRBV29-1 and TRBJ2-5): SAVISQKPSRDICQRGTSLTIQCQVDSQVTMMFWYRQQPGQSLTLIATANQGSEATYESGFVIDKFPISRPNLTFSTLTVSNMSPEDSSIYLCSVEEQGRRETQYFGPGTRLLVL.